Following are 30 T cell receptor beta chains from one sample sequenced in a study of blood T cell repertoires in COVID-19. Assay: immunoSEQ multiplex PCR; the TCRdb copy retains only in-frame clones and omits some. The sample shows approximately 300,000 clones, around 90% of them seen only once. Sequenced material: peripheral blood. Source of these receptors: a woman younger than 45 with COVID-19, enrolled during active disease.

This chain joins TRBV6-5 and TRBJ2-1; the D gene is possibly TRBD2 (6 bases). V lost 7 bases, J lost 0 bases, and 13 bases lay in between. The CDR3 extends over 15 amino acids. CDR1 MNHEY and CDR2 SVGAGI come from the germline V gene. The DNA for the CDR3 is TGTGCCAGCACTCGGGACGGGAGCTCCTACAATGAGCAGTTCTTC. It encodes CASTRDGSSYNEQFF.

This chain links TRBV30 with TRBJ2-3, with a possible D match to TRBD2 (6 bases). V was shortened by 1 base and J by 12 bases, with 8 bases between the two germline ends. The length of the CDR3 is 10 residues. Germline loops: CDR1 GTSNPN, CDR2 SVGIG (reference sequence). This CDR3 reads CAWSGLVQYF. The CDR3 nucleotides read TGTGCCTGGAGTGGACTAGTCCAGTATTTT.

The gene calls are TRBV4-1 and TRBJ2-3, with a weak D call TRBD2 (6 bases). Per the germline V gene, CDR1 is MGHRA and CDR2 is YSYEKL. There are 16 residues in the CDR3. V shed 0 bases and J shed 2 bases, with 12 bases lying between them. The CDR3 DNA follows: TGCGCCAGCAGCCAAGATATAAGCGGGTACACAGATACGCAGTATTTT. Translation: CASSQDISGYTDTQYF.

The V gene is TRBV19, the J gene TRBJ2-1; 8 nucleotides align to TRBD1. V trimming: 0 bases; J trimming: 1 base; junction bases outside the gene matches: 2. The CDR3 is 16 residues long. The V gene's germline CDR1 is LNHDA and CDR2 SQIVND (reference sequence). The CDR3 here is CASSIDQGASYNEQFF. The CDR3 region has the DNA TGTGCCAGTAGTATAGACCAGGGGGCATCCTACAATGAGCAGTTCTTC.

V and J are TRBV6-2 or TRBV6-3 and TRBJ2-3; 11 bases map to TRBD2. The germline V gene encodes CDR1 MNHEY and CDR2 SVGEGT. The V and J ends lost 6 bases and 3 bases, in that order; junction bases with no gene match: 5. The CDR3 extends over 15 amino acids. DNA of the CDR3: TGTGCCAGCAGCCTTAGCGGGAGGGGGACAGATACGCAGTATTTT. Its translation is CASSLSGRGTDTQYF.

The rearrangement links TRBV5-6 to TRBJ2-7; D uncertain. The germline V gene encodes CDR1 SGHDT and CDR2 YYEEEE. This CDR3 region has 13 residues. Deletions cut 4 bases from V and 4 bases from J, with 12 bases between. The CDR3 nucleotides read TGTGCCAGCAGCCCCTTGAGTGGTTACGAGCAGTACTTC. As protein: CASSPLSGYEQYF.

The gene calls are TRBV27 and TRBJ2-4, with a tentative D call TRBD2 (5 bases). The CDR3 totals 13 residues. Between the trimmed V and J ends, which lost 6 bases and 7 bases, there was a span of 13 bases. CDR1 is MNHEY, CDR2 SMNVEV, per germline (reference sequence). CDR3 sequence reads: CASRASLLNIQYF. CDR3 in DNA: TGTGCCAGCAGAGCTAGCCTCCTCAACATTCAGTACTTC.

V and J are TRBV2 and TRBJ2-1; D unclear. This CDR3 contains 14 residues. Germline V lookup: CDR1 SNHLY, CDR2 FYNNEI. The germline V and J ends were trimmed by 4 bases and 0 bases, with 7 bases remaining between them. CDR3 sequence (DNA): TGTGCCAGCAGTGCCCGGAGCTCCTACAATGAGCAGTTCTTC. It codes for CASSARSSYNEQFF.

V gene TRBV25-1 combines with J gene TRBJ2-5; 7 bases are a match to TRBD2. From germline, CDR1 is MGHDK and CDR2 SYGVNS. With 5 bases clipped from V and 1 base from J, the junction kept 7 bases outside the gene matches. This CDR3 has 15 amino acids. The CDR3 DNA sequence: TGTGCCAGCAGTCCATTGGGAGGGACCCAAGAGACCCAGTACTTC. It translates to CASSPLGGTQETQYF. The complete variable domain, with remaining parts taken from reference TRBV25-1 and TRBJ2-5, reads EADIYQTPRYLVIGTGKKITLECSQTMGHDKMYWYQQDPGMELHLIHYSYGVNSTEKGDLSSESTVSRIRTEHFPLTLESARPSHTSQYLCASSPLGGTQETQYFGPGTRLLVL.

This chain connects TRBV2 to TRBJ1-5; tentative D call: TRBD1 (5 bases). Deletions cut 3 bases from V and 6 bases from J, with 12 bases between. CDR3 length equals 14 residues. Germline CDR1 reads SNHLY; CDR2 reads FYNNEI. CDR3 protein: CASSESGGGQPQHF. The DNA of the CDR3 is TGTGCCAGCAGTGAGTCGGGGGGTGGTCAGCCCCAGCATTTT.

V gene TRBV27 combines with J gene TRBJ2-1, with 7 bases identical to TRBD2. V was clipped by 4 bases and J by 6 bases; unmatched bases: 9. Per the germline V gene, CDR1 is MNHEY and CDR2 is SMNVEV (reference sequence). The CDR3 extends over 15 amino acids. CDR3 in DNA: TGTGCCAGCAGTTACGGAAGCGGGATCCGCAATGAGCAGTTCTTC. Translated: CASSYGSGIRNEQFF.

The rearrangement uses TRBV4-3 and TRBJ1-5; D might be TRBD1 (5 bases). The germline gives CDR1 LGHNA, CDR2 YSLEER. Trimming removed 1 base at V and 5 bases at J, with 15 bases between. The CDR3 is made up of 16 amino acids. CDR3 sequence (DNA): TGCGCCAGCAGCCAAGGGGTAGGGGCGGGGGATCAGCCCCAGCATTTT. This codes for CASSQGVGAGDQPQHF.

This chain joins TRBV9 and TRBJ1-5; D gene uncertain. The V gene lost 3 bases and the J gene lost 3 bases, with 13 bases spanning the gap. Germline CDR1 SGDLS, CDR2 YYNGEE. The CDR3 covers 15 residues. The CDR3 DNA sequence: TGTGCCAGCAGCGCTGGGTCGGGGTACAATCAGCCCCAGCATTTT. Its translation is CASSAGSGYNQPQHF.

This chain connects TRBV11-2 to TRBJ2-7, with D unresolved. CDR1 and CDR2 (germline): SGHAT, FQNNGV. The CDR3 is 15 amino acids. Between the trimmed V and J ends, which lost 0 bases and 1 base, there was a span of 10 bases. Here the CDR3 reads CASSLDRLISYEQYF. The DNA for the CDR3 is TGTGCCAGCAGCTTAGACAGGCTAATTTCCTACGAGCAGTACTTC.

The V gene is TRBV10-3, the J gene TRBJ2-3; perhaps TRBD1 as D (6 bases). This CDR3 is 17 amino acids long. The V end was cut by 4 bases, the J end by 4 bases, with 21 bases between. The germline V gene has CDR1 ENHRY and CDR2 SYGVKD. This chain's CDR3 is CAISVFKYRVEADTQYF. CDR3 DNA: TGTGCCATCAGTGTATTTAAATACAGGGTAGAGGCAGATACGCAGTATTTT.

This chain connects TRBV30 to TRBJ2-1; 9 bases are a match to TRBD2. After removal of 0 bases from V and 9 bases from J, the junction contained 9 bases not matched to a gene. The CDR3 sequence is 15 residues long. The germline CDR1 and CDR2 sequences are GTSNPN and SVGIG (reference sequence). DNA of the CDR3: TGTGCCTGGAGTGTACAGGGCGGGAGGGCCCTTGAGCAGTTCTTC. Translating gives CAWSVQGGRALEQFF.

Here the CDR3 DNA reads TGTGCCAGCAGTCAGCTCGGCGGGAGGGCCTCAAATGAGCAGTTCTTC. It codes for CASSQLGGRASNEQFF. The chain is built from TRBV28 and TRBJ2-1, with 9 bases that match TRBD2. The trim removed 5 bases at V and 7 bases at J, leaving 12 bases unmatched. The germline gives CDR1 MDHEN, CDR2 SYDVKM. The CDR3 is 16 residues long.

The V and J genes are TRBV3-1 (or the pseudogene TRBV3-2) and TRBJ1-4, with TRBD1 matching 11 bases. In germline, CDR1 is LGHDT, CDR2 YNNKEL (reference sequence). V lost 6 bases and J lost 9; bases outside the gene matches: 6. The CDR3 consists of 14 residues. CDR3 sequence: CASSRTGGRQKLFF. Written as DNA, the CDR3 is TGTGCCAGCAGTCGGACAGGGGGCAGGCAAAAACTGTTTTTT.

This chain links TRBV7-6 with TRBJ1-4, with TRBD1 matching over 8 bases. The CDR3 covers 15 residues. Trimming at V came to 6 bases and at J to 5 bases, leaving 8 bases not matched to a gene. CDR1 and CDR2 from the germline V gene are SGHVS and FNYEAQ. CDR3 sequence reads: CASRRDRGPNEKLFF. Written as DNA, the CDR3 is TGTGCCAGCAGGCGTGACAGGGGTCCGAATGAAAAACTGTTTTTT. The full variable domain, with the rest looked up from reference TRBV7-6 and TRBJ1-4, is GAGVSQSPRYKVTKRGQDVALRCDPISGHVSLYWYRQALGQGPEFLTYFNYEAQQDKSGLPNDRFSAERPEGSISTLTIQRTEQRDSAMYRCASRRDRGPNEKLFFGSGTQLSVL.

The V and J genes are TRBV27 and TRBJ1-4; D not resolved. V lost 2 bases and J 7 bases, leaving 17 bases between the germline ends. This CDR3 spans 16 amino acids. Germline V gene sequence: CDR1 MNHEY, CDR2 SMNVEV (reference sequence). CDR3 in amino acids: CASSLEAPERSEKLFF. In DNA, the CDR3 is TGTGCCAGCAGTTTAGAAGCCCCGGAAAGGAGTGAAAAACTGTTTTTT.

The V and J genes are TRBV4-2 and TRBJ2-3, with TRBD1 identical over 12 bases. Germline values: CDR1 LGHNA, CDR2 YNFKEQ. V was clipped by 1 base and J by 8 bases; unmatched bases: 13. The CDR3 has 18 amino acids. CDR3 protein: CASSQGYNSGTGGRTQYF. CDR3 nucleotide sequence: TGTGCCAGCAGCCAAGGCTACAATTCCGGGACAGGGGGCCGTACGCAGTATTTT.

V is TRBV13 and J is TRBJ2-5; 8 bases are a match to TRBD2. The V gene end was trimmed by 5 bases and the J gene end by 1 base; junction bases not matched to a gene: 9. Germline CDR1 PRHDT, CDR2 FYEKMQ (reference sequence). The CDR3 consists of 16 residues. In nucleotides, the CDR3 is TGTGCCAGCAGCCGTCGAGTCAGCGGGGGCCAAGAGACCCAGTACTTC. Translation: CASSRRVSGGQETQYF.

The rearrangement links TRBV9 to TRBJ2-3; 7 bases match TRBD2. CDR1 and CDR2 from the germline V gene are SGDLS and YYNGEE. CDR3 size: 14 residues. Trimming took 8 bases from V and 0 from J; bases not matched to a gene: 6. The CDR3 DNA reads as TGTGCCAGTTCCACGGGACTAAGCACAGATACGCAGTATTTT. Its translation: CASSTGLSTDTQYF.

As to this clone: Its ends do not fully match the called genes, so a read error is possible. The J gene is TRBJ1-2, the V gene TRBV6-6; D remains ambiguous. This CDR3 is 12 amino acids long. In germline, CDR1 is MNHNY, CDR2 SVGAGI (reference sequence). CDR3 sequence: CASSYRGSLASF. CDR3 coding DNA: TGTGCCAGCAGTTACCGAGGGTCCCTGGCTTCCTTC.

The chain is built from TRBV11-2 and TRBJ1-4; TRBD1 might be the D (5 bases). The CDR3 totals 16 residues. Between the trimmed V and J ends, which lost 6 bases and 8 bases, there was a span of 22 bases. CDR1 is SGHAT and CDR2 is FQNNGV in the germline V gene. The CDR3 reads CASSYGGAAVGEKLFF. DNA of the CDR3: TGTGCCAGCAGTTATGGAGGGGCCGCGGTGGGGGAAAAACTGTTTTTT.

V and J are TRBV12-2 and TRBJ1-2; TRBD1 is the table's D call, not checked against the DNA. TRBV12-2 has pseudogene status. This CDR3 is 18 amino acids long. The CDR3 spells CASRLAGQGSWIDYGYTF. DNA of the CDR3: TGTGCAAGTCGCTTAGCCGGACAGGGATCATGGATTGACTATGGCTACACCTTC.

V usage is TRBV4-1 and J usage is TRBJ1-5, with 8 bases fitting TRBD1. Trimming removed 2 bases from V and 0 bases from J; junction bases left unmatched: 6. This CDR3 is 17 amino acids long. Germline V CDR1 and CDR2: MGHRA, YSYEKL. CDR3 protein: CASSQWTGPYSNQPQHF. The CDR3, as DNA: TGCGCCAGCAGCCAATGGACAGGGCCGTATAGCAATCAGCCCCAGCATTTT.

The CDR3 is CASSMRWQGRVHTASTDTQYF. CDR3 in DNA: TGTGCCAGTAGTATGAGATGGCAGGGTCGAGTCCATACCGCTAGCACAGATACGCAGTATTTT. J is TRBJ2-3 and V is TRBV19; D might be TRBD1 (5 bases). Germline lookup yields CDR1 LNHDA and CDR2 SQIVND (reference sequence). The CDR3 has 21 residues. Trimming left V 3 bases short and J 0 bases short, with 28 bases between.

The rearrangement uses TRBV28 and TRBJ2-7; 8 nucleotides line up with TRBD2. CDR3 length equals 16 residues. Trimming at V came to 1 base and at J to 0 bases, leaving 5 bases not matched to a gene. The germline V gene encodes CDR1 MDHEN and CDR2 SYDVKM. CDR3 DNA sequence: TGTGCCAGCAGTTTATCCACCAGCGGGAGCTCCTACGAGCAGTACTTC. This gives the protein CASSLSTSGSSYEQYF.

The rearrangement uses TRBV5-1 and TRBJ2-5, with D maybe TRBD2 (5 bases). The CDR3 contains 13 residues. The germline CDR1 and CDR2 sequences are SGHRS and YFSETQ. Deletions cut 2 bases from V and 0 bases from J, with 5 bases between. In nucleotides, the CDR3 is TGCGCCAGCAGCTTACTAGACCAAGAGACCCAGTACTTC. This codes for CASSLLDQETQYF.